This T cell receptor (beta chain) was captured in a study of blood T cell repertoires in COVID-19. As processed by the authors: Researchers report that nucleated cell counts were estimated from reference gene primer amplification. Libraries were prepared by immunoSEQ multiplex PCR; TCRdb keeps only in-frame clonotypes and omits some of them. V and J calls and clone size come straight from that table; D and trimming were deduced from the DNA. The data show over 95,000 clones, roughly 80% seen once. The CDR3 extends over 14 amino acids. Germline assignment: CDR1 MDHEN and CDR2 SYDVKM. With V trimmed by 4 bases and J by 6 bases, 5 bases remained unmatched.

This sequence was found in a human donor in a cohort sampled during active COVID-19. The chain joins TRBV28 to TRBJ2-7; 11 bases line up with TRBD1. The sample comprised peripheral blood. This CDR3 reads CASSSGQGAAEQYF. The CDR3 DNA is TGTGCCAGCAGTTCTGGACAGGGGGCAGCCGAGCAGTACTTC.